This TCR beta chain was recorded in a study of cytomegalovirus exposure and HLA in healthy donors. Study-level findings and limits: Confirmation was obtained in vitro that a few CMV-associated chains are specific for CMV antigens. The classifier was said to identify cytomegalovirus status with high specificity and sensitivity. Most TCR sequences showed up rarely, but some public TCRs showed up in many donors.

Assay used: immunoSEQ multiplex PCR; TCRdb lists only in-frame clones, some missing. The repertoire consists of about 130,000 clones, with almost 85% occurring once and the leading ten covering approximately 30%. The donors formed part of the 120-subject validation cohort, distinct from the roughly 670-subject first cohort. A word on this clone: Its antigen is still unknown.

This clonotype was sampled from a man aged 25-45 years in good health and CMV-seropositive. Sequenced sample: PBMCs.

The CDR3 nucleotides read TGTGCCAGCAGCCCCATAGCGGGAGGGGGGGAGACCCAGTACTTC. This codes for CASSPIAGGGETQYF. This chain joins TRBV5-4 and TRBJ2-5; 11 positions match TRBD2. The length of the CDR3 is 15 residues. V lost 4 bases to trimming and J lost 5 bases; unmatched junction nucleotides: 7. Germline loops: CDR1 SGHNT, CDR2 YYREEE (reference sequence).